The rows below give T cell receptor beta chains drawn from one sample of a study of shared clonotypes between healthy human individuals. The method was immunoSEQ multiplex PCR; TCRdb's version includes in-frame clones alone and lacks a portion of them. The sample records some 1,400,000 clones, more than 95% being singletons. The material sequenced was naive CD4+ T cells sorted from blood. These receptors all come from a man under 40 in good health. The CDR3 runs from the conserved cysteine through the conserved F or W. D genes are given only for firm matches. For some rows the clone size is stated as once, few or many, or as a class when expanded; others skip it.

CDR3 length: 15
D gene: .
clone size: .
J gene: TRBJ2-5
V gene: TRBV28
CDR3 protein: CASSLYTGQQETQYF
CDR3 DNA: TGTGCCAGCAGTTTATATACAGGGCAGCAAGAGACCCAGTACTTC

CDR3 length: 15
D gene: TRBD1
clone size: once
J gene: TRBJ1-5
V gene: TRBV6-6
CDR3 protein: CASTGGQGLNQPQHF
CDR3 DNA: TGTGCCAGCACCGGGGGACAGGGCCTCAATCAGCCCCAGCATTTT

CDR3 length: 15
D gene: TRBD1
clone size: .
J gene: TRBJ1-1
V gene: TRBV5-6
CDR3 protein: CASSPYGTGNTEAFF
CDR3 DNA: TGTGCCAGCAGCCCTTACGGGACAGGGAACACTGAAGCTTTCTTT

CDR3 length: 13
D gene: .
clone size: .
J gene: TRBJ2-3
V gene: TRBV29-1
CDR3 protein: CSVVRGSTDTQYF
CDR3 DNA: TGCAGCGTGGTGCGCGGTAGCACAGATACGCAGTATTTT

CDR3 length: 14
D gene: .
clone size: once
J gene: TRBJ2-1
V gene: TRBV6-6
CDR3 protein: CASTLPSGNNEQFF
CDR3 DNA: TGTGCCAGCACTTTACCGTCCGGAAACAATGAGCAGTTCTTC

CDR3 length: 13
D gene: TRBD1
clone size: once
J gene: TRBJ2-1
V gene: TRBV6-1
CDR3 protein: CAIRDRPSNEQFF
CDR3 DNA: TGTGCCATCCGGGACAGACCTAGCAATGAGCAGTTCTTC

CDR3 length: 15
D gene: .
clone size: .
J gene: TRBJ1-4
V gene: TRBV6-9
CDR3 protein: CASSYVRREDEKLFF
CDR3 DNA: TGTGCCAGCAGTTATGTCCGACGAGAGGATGAAAAACTGTTTTTT

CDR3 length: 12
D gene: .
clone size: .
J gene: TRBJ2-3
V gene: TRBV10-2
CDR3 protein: CASRMNTDTQYF
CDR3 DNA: TGCGCCAGCAGAATGAACACAGATACGCAGTATTTT

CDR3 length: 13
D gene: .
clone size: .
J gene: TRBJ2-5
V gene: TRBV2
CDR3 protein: CASSDAYLGTQYF
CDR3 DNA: TGTGCCAGCAGTGACGCCTACTTGGGGACCCAGTACTTC

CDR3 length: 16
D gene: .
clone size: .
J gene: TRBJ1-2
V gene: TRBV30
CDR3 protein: CAWSLGPGGVGYGYTF
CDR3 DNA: TGTGCCTGGAGTTTGGGACCGGGGGGAGTGGGCTATGGCTACACCTTC

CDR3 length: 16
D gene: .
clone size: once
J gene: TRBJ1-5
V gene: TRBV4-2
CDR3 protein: CASSQDPGGSNQPQHF
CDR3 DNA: TGTGCCAGCAGCCAAGATCCCGGTGGAAGCAATCAGCCCCAGCATTTT

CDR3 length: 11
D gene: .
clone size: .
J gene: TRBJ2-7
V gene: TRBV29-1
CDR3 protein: CSATDLAEQYF
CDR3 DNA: TGCAGCGCCACAGACCTTGCCGAGCAGTACTTC

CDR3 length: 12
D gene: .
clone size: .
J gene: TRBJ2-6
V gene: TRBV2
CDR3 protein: CAGRVGANVLTF
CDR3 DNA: TGTGCCGGGAGAGTTGGGGCCAACGTCCTGACTTTC

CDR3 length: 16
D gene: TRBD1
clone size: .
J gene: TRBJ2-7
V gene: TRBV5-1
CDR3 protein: CASSPKFDRGLGEQYF
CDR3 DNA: TGCGCCAGCAGCCCCAAGTTTGACAGGGGGCTAGGGGAGCAGTACTTC

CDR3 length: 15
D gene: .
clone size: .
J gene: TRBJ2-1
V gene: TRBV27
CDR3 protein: CASSLYPQGYNEQFF
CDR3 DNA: TGTGCCAGCAGTTTGTACCCGCAAGGGTACAATGAGCAGTTCTTC

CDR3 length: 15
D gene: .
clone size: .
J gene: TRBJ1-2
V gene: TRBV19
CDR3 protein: CASSIYQDNNYGYTF
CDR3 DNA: TGTGCCAGTAGTATCTACCAGGATAACAACTATGGCTACACCTTC

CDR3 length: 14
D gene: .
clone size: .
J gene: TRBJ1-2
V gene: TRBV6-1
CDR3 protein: CASSQGGGYYGYTF
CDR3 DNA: TGTGCCAGCAGTCAAGGGGGGGGATACTATGGCTACACCTTC

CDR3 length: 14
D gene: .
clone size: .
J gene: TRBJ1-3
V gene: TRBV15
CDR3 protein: CATSREGSGNTIYF
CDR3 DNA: TGTGCCACCAGCAGAGAGGGCTCTGGAAACACCATATATTTT

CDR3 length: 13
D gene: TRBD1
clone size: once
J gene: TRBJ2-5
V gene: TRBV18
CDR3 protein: CASSQDREETQYF
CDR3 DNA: TGTGCCAGCTCACAGGACAGGGAGGAGACCCAGTACTTC

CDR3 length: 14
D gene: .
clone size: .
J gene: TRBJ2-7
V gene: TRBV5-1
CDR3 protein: CASSPRVSSYEQYF
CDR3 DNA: TGCGCCAGCAGCCCCAGGGTAAGCTCCTACGAGCAGTACTTC

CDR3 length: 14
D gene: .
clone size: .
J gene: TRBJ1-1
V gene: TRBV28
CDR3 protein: CASSLPQGNTEAFF
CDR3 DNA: TGTGCCAGCAGTTTACCGCAGGGGAACACTGAAGCTTTCTTT

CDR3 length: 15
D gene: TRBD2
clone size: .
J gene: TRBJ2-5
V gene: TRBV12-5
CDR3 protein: CASGLVAGPGETQYF
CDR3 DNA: TGTGCTAGTGGTTTGGTAGCGGGACCGGGGGAGACCCAGTACTTC

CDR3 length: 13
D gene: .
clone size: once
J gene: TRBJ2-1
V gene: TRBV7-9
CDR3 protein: CASSQLAYNEQFF
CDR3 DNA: TGTGCCAGCAGCCAACTAGCTTACAATGAGCAGTTCTTC

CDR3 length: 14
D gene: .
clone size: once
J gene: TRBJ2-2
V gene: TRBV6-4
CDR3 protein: CASSDWAEDGELFF
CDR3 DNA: TGTGCCAGCAGTGACTGGGCAGAGGACGGGGAGCTGTTTTTT